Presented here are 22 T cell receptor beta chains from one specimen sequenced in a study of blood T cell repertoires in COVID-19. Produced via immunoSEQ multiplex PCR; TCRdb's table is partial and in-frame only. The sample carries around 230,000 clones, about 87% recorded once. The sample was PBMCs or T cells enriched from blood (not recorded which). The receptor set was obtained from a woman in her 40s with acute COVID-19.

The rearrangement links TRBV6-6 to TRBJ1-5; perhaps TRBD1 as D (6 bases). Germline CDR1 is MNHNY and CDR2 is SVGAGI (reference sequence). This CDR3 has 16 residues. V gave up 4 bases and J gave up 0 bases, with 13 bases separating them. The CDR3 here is CASSWGPRGSNQPQHF. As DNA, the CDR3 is TGTGCCAGCAGTTGGGGGCCTAGGGGTAGCAATCAGCCCCAGCATTTT.

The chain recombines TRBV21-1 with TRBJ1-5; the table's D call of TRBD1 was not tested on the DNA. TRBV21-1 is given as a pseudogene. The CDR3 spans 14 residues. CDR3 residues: CASSTRTVNQPQHF. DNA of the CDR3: TGTGCCAGCAGCACCCGGACAGTTAATCAGCCCCAGCATTTT.

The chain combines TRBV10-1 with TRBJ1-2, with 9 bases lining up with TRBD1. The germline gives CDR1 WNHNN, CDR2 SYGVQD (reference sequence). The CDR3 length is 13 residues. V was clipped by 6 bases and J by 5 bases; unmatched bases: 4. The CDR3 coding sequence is TGCGCCAGCAGCCGGGACAGGGAATATGGCTACACCTTC. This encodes CASSRDREYGYTF.

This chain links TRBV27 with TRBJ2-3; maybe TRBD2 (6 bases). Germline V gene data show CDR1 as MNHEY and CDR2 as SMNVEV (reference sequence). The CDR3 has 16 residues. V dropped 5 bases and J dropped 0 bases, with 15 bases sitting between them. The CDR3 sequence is CASSPRGSRSTDTQYF. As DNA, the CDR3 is TGTGCCAGCAGTCCCCGGGGGTCCCGGAGCACAGATACGCAGTATTTT.

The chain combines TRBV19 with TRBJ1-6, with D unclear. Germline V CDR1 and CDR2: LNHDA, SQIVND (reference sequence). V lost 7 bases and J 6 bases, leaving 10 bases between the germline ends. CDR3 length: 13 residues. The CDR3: CASNGQINSPLHF. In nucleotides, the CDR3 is TGTGCCAGTAATGGTCAGATTAATTCACCCCTCCACTTT.

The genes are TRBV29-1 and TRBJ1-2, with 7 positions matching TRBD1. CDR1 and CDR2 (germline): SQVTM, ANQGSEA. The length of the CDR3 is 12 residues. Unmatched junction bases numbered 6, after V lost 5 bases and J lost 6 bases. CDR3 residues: CSVYDREDGYTF. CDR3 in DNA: TGCAGCGTTTACGACAGGGAAGATGGCTACACCTTC.

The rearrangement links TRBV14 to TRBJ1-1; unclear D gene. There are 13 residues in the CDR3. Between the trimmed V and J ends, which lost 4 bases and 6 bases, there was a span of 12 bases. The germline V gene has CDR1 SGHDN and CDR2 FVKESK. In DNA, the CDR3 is TGTGCCAGCAGCCCAGACGGTAACCCTGAAGCTTTCTTT. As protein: CASSPDGNPEAFF.

The CDR3 nucleotides are TGTGCCAGCAGTTACCTGAATAGGGGTGAGCAGTTCTTC. Its translation is CASSYLNRGEQFF. The chain has TRBV6-5 and TRBJ2-1; D is perhaps TRBD1 (5 bases). V was clipped by 2 bases and J by 9 bases, with 11 bases between them. From germline, CDR1 is MNHEY and CDR2 SVGAGI. This CDR3 is 13 amino acids long.

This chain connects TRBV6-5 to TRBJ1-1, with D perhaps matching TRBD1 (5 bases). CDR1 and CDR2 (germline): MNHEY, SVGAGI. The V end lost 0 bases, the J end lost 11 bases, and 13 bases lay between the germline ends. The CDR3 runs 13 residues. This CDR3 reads CASSYSNGGWAFF. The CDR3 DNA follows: TGTGCCAGCAGTTACTCCAACGGGGGATGGGCTTTCTTT.

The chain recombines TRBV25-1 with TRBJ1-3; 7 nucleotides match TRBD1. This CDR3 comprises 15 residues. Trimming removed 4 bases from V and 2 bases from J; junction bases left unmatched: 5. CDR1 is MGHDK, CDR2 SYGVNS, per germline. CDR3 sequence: CASSGVDRAGNTIYF. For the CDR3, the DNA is TGTGCCAGCAGTGGAGTCGACAGGGCTGGAAACACCATATATTTT.

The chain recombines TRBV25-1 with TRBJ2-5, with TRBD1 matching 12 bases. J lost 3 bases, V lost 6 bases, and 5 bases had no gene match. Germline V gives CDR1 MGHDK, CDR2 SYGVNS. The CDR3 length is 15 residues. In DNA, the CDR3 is TGTGCCAGCAGGGGGGACAGGGGGCTTAAAGAGACCCAGTACTTC. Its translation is CASRGDRGLKETQYF.

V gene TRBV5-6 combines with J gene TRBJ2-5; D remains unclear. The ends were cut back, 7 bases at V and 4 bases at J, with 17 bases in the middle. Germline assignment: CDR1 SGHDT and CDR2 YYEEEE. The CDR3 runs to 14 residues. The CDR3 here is CASSQVGRGETQYF. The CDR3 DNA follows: TGTGCCAGCTCCCAGGTTGGGCGTGGAGAGACCCAGTACTTC.

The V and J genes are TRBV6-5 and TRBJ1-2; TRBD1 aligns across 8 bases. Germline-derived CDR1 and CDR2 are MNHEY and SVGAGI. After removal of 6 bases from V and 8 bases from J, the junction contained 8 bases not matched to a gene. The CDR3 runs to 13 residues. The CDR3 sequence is CASSRQGLEGYTF. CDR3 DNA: TGTGCCAGCAGCCGACAGGGGTTAGAGGGCTACACCTTC.

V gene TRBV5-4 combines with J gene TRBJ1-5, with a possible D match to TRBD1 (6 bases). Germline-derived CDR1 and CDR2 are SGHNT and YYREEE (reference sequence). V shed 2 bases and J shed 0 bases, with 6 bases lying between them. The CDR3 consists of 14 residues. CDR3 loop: CASSLQGSNQPQHF. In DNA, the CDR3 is TGTGCCAGCAGCTTACAGGGTAGCAATCAGCCCCAGCATTTT.

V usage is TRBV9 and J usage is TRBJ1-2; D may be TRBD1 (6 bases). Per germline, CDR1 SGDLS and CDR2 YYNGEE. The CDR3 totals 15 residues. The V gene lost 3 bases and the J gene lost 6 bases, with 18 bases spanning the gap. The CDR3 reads CASSGNIQGPHGYTF. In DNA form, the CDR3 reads TGTGCCAGCAGCGGTAACATACAGGGTCCGCATGGCTACACCTTC.

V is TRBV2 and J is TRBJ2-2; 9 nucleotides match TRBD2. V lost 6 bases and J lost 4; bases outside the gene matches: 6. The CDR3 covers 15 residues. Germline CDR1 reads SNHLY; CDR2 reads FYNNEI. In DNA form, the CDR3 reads TGTGCCAGCAGAGCGGGACTAGCCGTCACCGGGGAGCTGTTTTTT. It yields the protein CASRAGLAVTGELFF. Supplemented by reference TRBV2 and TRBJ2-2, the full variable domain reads EPEVTQTPSHQVTQMGQEVILRCVPISNHLYFYWYRQILGQKVEFLVSFYNNEISEKSEIFDDQFSVERPDGSNFTLKIRSTKLEDSAMYFCASRAGLAVTGELFFGEGSRLTVL.

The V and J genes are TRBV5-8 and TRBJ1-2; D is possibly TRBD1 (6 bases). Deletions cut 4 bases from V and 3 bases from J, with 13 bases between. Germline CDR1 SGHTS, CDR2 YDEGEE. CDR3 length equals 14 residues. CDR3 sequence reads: CASSKTGLDYGYTF. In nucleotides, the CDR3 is TGTGCCAGCAGCAAAACAGGGCTCGACTATGGCTACACCTTC.

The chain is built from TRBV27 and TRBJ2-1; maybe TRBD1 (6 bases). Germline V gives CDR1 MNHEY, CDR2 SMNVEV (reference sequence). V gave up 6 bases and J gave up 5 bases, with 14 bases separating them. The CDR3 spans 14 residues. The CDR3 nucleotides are TGTGCCAGCAGAGCAGGGGTCCGCAACAATGAGCAGTTCTTC. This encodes CASRAGVRNNEQFF.

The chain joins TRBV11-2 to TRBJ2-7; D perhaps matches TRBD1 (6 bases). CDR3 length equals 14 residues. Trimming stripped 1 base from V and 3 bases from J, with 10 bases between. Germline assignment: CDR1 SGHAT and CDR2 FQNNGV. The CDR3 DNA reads TGTGCCAGCAGCTTAGTCCCAGGGGACTACGAGCAGTACGTC. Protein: CASSLVPGDYEQYV.

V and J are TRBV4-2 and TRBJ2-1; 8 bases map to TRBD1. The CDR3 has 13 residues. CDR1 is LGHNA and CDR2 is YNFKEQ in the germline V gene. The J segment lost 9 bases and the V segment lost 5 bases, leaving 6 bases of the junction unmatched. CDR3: CASSFQGAGEQFF. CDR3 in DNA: TGTGCCAGCAGCTTCCAGGGGGCGGGTGAGCAGTTCTTC.

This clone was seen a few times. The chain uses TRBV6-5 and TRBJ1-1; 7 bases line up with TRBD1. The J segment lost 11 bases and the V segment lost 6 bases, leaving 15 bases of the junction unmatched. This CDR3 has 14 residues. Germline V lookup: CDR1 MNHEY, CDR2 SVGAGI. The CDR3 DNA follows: TGTGCCAGCAGCAGCGAGGACAGGAGGAGATCCGCTTTCTTT. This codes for CASSSEDRRRSAFF.

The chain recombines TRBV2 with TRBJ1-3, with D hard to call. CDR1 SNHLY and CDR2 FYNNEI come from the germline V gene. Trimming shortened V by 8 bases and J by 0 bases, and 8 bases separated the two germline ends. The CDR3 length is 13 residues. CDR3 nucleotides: TGTGCCAGCGCGCGGGCCTCTGGAAACACCATATATTTT. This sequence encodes CASARASGNTIYF.